This record covers a single T cell receptor beta chain. Its antigen is currently unknown. The protocol was immunoSEQ multiplex PCR, while the TCRdb copy is restricted to in-frame clones and leaves out a portion. Found here are over 450,000 clones, about nine tenths of them singletons; the top ten hold 1.7%. The CDR3 extends over 14 amino acids. The V and J ends lost 5 bases and 5 bases respectively, with 16 bases between them. Germline CDR1 is SEHNR and CDR2 is FQNEAQ (reference sequence). The treatment was: around 19 received Ad26.COV2.S at low or high dose, single or two shots; about 5 received placebo; per-sample allocation not given. Each sample was drawn 63 days after the first injection (of vaccine or placebo). It was an adult aged 18-55 years in Boston who was the donor. The vaccine antigen was prefusion-stabilized Wuhan SARS-CoV-2 spike. These data are taken from a study of Ad26.COV2.S vaccination and SARS-CoV-2 variants.

Study findings and constraints: TCR breadth and depth estimates may have understated total T cell responses. There was reportedly substantial breadth in spike-specific CD8+ and CD4+ T cell responses after vaccination.

This receptor was identified in a person between 18 and 65 years old who received the Ad26.COV2.S COVID-19 vaccine or a placebo. The chain links TRBV7-9 to TRBJ2-7, with a tentative D call TRBD1 (6 bases). The sample here was peripheral blood, taken in a trial of Ad26.COV2.S vaccine versus placebo. The CDR3 bases are TGTGCCAGCAGCCAGGGGTTAGGTGACGACGAGCAGTACTTC. Its translation: CASSQGLGDDEQYF.